This TCR beta chain is from a study of CD8 T cells in cerebrospinal fluid in Alzheimer's disease. At the level of the study: Two single-cell methods, plate-based nested PCR and droplet-based sequencing, assessed CSF clonal expansion. Study-level results: Alzheimer's patients were not enriched for EBV-specific clones, which were not the most expanded.

This CDR3 region has 13 residues. CDR1 MNHEY and CDR2 SVGEGT come from the germline V gene. TCRdb re-called the 10x single-cell sequencing reads and gives one entry per CDR3 protein, without DNA. The sample table sets out over a thousand distinct CDR3 sequences. Turning to this clonotype: Its target is unknown.

The sequenced sample consisted of cerebrospinal fluid. This TCR came from a human donor with Parkinson's disease. This chain uses TRBV6-2 or TRBV6-3 with TRBJ2-5; TCRdb lists TRBD1, though no DNA is available to test this call. This CDR3 is CASRSTGKETQYF.